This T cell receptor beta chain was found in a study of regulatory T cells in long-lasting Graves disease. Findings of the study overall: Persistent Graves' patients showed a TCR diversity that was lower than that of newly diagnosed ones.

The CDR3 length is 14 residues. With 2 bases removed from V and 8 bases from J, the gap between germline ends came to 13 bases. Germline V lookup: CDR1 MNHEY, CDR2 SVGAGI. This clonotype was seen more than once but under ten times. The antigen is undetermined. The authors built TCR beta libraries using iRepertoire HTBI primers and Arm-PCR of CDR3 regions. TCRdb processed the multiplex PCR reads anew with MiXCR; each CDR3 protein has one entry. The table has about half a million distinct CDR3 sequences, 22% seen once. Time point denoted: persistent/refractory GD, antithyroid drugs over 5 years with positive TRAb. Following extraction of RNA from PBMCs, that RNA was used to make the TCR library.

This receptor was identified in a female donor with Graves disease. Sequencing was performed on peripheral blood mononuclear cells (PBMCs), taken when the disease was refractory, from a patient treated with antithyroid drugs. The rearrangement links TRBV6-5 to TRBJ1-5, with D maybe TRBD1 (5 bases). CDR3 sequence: CASSYGQGSEPQHF. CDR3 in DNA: TGTGCCAGCAGTTACGGGCAGGGTAGTGAGCCCCAGCATTTT.